Below are 21 T cell receptor beta chains sequenced from a single sample in a study of cytomegalovirus exposure and HLA in healthy donors. Sequencing was performed with immunoSEQ multiplex PCR; in TCRdb, only in-frame clones are kept and a portion is missing. The table lists 260,000 or so clones, 90% of them singletons. Input material: PBMCs. The origin of the receptors is a woman aged 30 to 39 in good health and CMV-seronegative.

The chain joins TRBV29-1 to TRBJ2-1, with 13 bases lining up with TRBD2. V dropped 4 bases and J dropped 13; count of bases not matched to a gene: 10. Per germline, CDR1 SQVTM and CDR2 ANQGSEA. The CDR3 totals 14 residues. CDR3 sequence (DNA): TGCAGCGTTGCTGGGACTAGCGGGATGAATCGTCAGTTCTTC. Its protein is CSVAGTSGMNRQFF.

The gene calls are TRBV2 and TRBJ1-1; D call uncertain. The germline CDR1 and CDR2 sequences are SNHLY and FYNNEI. The CDR3 is made up of 11 amino acids. The V end was cut by 9 bases, the J end by 4 bases, with 9 bases between. CDR3 residues: CASSVLTEAFF. CDR3 sequence (DNA): TGTGCCAGTTCGGTCCTCACTGAAGCTTTCTTT.

The J gene is TRBJ2-3, the V gene TRBV5-1, with unresolved D. The germline gives CDR1 SGHRS, CDR2 YFSETQ. This CDR3 has 13 amino acids. The V end was cut by 0 bases, the J end by 6 bases, with 8 bases between. DNA for the CDR3: TGCGCCAGCAGCTTGGCCTATGCGGATACGCAGTATTTT. It yields the protein CASSLAYADTQYF.

The rearrangement uses TRBV27 and TRBJ2-5; 9 bases fit TRBD1. The CDR3 has 14 residues. Unmatched junction bases numbered 6, after V lost 5 bases and J lost 5 bases. Germline V gene data show CDR1 as MNHEY and CDR2 as SMNVEV (reference sequence). The CDR3 sequence: CASSPDRGGETQYF. The CDR3 region has the DNA TGTGCCAGCAGTCCCGACAGGGGGGGGGAGACCCAGTACTTC.

The CDR3 sequence: CAWSVPGQGFSNQPQHF. In DNA, the CDR3 is TGTGCCTGGAGTGTCCCGGGACAGGGGTTCAGCAATCAGCCCCAGCATTTT. The chain employs TRBV30 and TRBJ1-5; 10 bases are shared with TRBD1. Germline CDR1 and CDR2: GTSNPN and SVGIG (reference sequence). This CDR3 has 17 amino acids. Losses at the gene ends were 0 bases for V and 1 base for J; bases not matched to a gene: 6.

The J gene is TRBJ2-7, the V gene TRBV9, with TRBD1 matching 7 bases. CDR3 length: 15 amino acids. V dropped 4 bases and J dropped 2; count of bases not matched to a gene: 9. Germline CDR1 SGDLS, CDR2 YYNGEE. CDR3 sequence: CASSPRDRSAYEQYF. The CDR3 bases are TGTGCCAGCAGCCCCCGGGACAGAAGTGCCTACGAGCAGTACTTC.

The V call is TRBV6-6, the J call TRBJ2-2; D perhaps matches TRBD1 (6 bases). Germline CDR1 reads MNHNY; CDR2 reads SVGAGI (reference sequence). V gave up 1 base and J gave up 7 bases, with 13 bases separating them. The CDR3 is 15 amino acids. For the CDR3, the DNA is TGTGCCAGCAGTTACTTGGAACAGGGAAGCGGGGAGCTGTTTTTT. Translated, it gives CASSYLEQGSGELFF.

V usage is TRBV27 and J usage is TRBJ2-1; D perhaps matches TRBD2 (5 bases). The CDR3 length is 14 residues. Trimming cost V 2 bases and J 5 bases, with 10 bases left between them. CDR1 and CDR2 (germline): MNHEY, SMNVEV (reference sequence). The CDR3 loop reads CASSLIYGDNEQFF. The CDR3 DNA sequence: TGTGCCAGCAGTTTAATTTACGGGGACAATGAGCAGTTCTTC.

V and J are TRBV9 and TRBJ2-7; perhaps TRBD2 as D (5 bases). V lost 5 bases to trimming and J lost 3 bases, with 18 bases between them. Germline-derived CDR1 and CDR2 are SGDLS and YYNGEE. The CDR3 spans 15 residues. The CDR3 sequence is CASSRGESALYEQYF. DNA of the CDR3: TGTGCCAGCAGTCGGGGAGAGTCAGCCCTCTACGAGCAGTACTTC.

This chain connects TRBV5-4 to TRBJ2-7, with D tentatively TRBD1 or TRBD2 (5 bases each). The CDR3 loop spans 15 amino acids. The V end was cut by 4 bases, the J end by 2 bases, with 16 bases between. CDR1 SGHNT and CDR2 YYREEE come from the germline V gene (reference sequence). The CDR3 DNA is TGTGCCAGCAGCCTACCCGGGACGGTTACCTACGAGCAGTACTTC. It encodes CASSLPGTVTYEQYF. The full variable domain, rest sourced from reference TRBV5-4 and TRBJ2-7, is ETGVTQSPTHLIKTRGQQVTLRCSSQSGHNTVSWYQQALGQGPQFIFQYYREEENGRGNFPPRFSGLQFPNYSSELNVNALELDDSALYLCASSLPGTVTYEQYFGPGTRLTVT.

This chain links TRBV29-1 with TRBJ2-3, with 11 bases aligning to TRBD2. The CDR3 has 16 amino acids. Germline V gene data show CDR1 as SQVTM and CDR2 as ANQGSEA. V trimming: 3 bases; J trimming: 0 bases; junction bases outside the gene matches: 5. The CDR3 spells CSVEGLAEDSTDTQYF. CDR3 DNA: TGCAGCGTTGAGGGACTAGCGGAAGATAGCACAGATACGCAGTATTTT.

The chain employs TRBV9 and TRBJ2-1; TRBD1 or TRBD2 may be the D gene (5 bases each). The CDR3 consists of 13 residues. V shed 0 bases and J shed 10 bases, with 11 bases lying between them. The germline gives CDR1 SGDLS, CDR2 YYNGEE. The CDR3 loop is CASSVVGTQEQFF. DNA of the CDR3: TGTGCCAGCAGCGTAGTGGGGACCCAAGAGCAGTTCTTC.

The chain links TRBV4-2 to TRBJ2-3; D is unclear. CDR3 length equals 11 residues. Germline assignment: CDR1 LGHNA and CDR2 YNFKEQ. With 3 bases removed from V and 6 bases from J, the gap between germline ends came to 4 bases. The DNA of the CDR3 is TGTGCCAGCAGCCAGGACGATACGCAGTATTTT. Translated: CASSQDDTQYF.

V usage is TRBV27 and J usage is TRBJ2-1; TRBD1 is a possible D gene (5 bases). Between the trimmed V and J ends, which lost 5 bases and 1 base, there was a span of 9 bases. The CDR3 spans 14 residues. Germline-derived CDR1 and CDR2 are MNHEY and SMNVEV (reference sequence). The chain's CDR3 is CASSMTDSYNEQFF. As DNA, the CDR3 is TGTGCCAGCAGTATGACAGATTCCTACAATGAGCAGTTCTTC.

This clone was recorded a few times. The gene calls are TRBV7-6 and TRBJ1-5; D remains unclear. Germline assignment: CDR1 SGHVS and CDR2 FNYEAQ. V lost 8 bases, J lost 1 base, and 3 bases lay in between. The CDR3 is made up of 11 amino acids. CDR3 loop: CASGSNQPQHF. In DNA, the CDR3 is TGTGCCAGCGGGAGCAATCAGCCCCAGCATTTT.

The CDR3 DNA sequence: TGTGCCAGCAGCCAAGGTGGCAGCACCTACGAGCAGTACTTC. Translation gives CASSQGGSTYEQYF. This rearrangement joins TRBV14 to TRBJ2-7; D is undetermined. Trimming shortened V by 1 base and J by 2 bases, and 9 bases separated the two germline ends. CDR3 length: 14 residues. Germline values: CDR1 SGHDN, CDR2 FVKESK. Full variable domain (rest looked up from reference TRBV14 and TRBJ2-7): EAGVTQFPSHSVIEKGQTVTLRCDPISGHDNLYWYRRVMGKEIKFLLHFVKESKQDESGMPNNRFLAERTGGTYSTLKVQPAELEDSGVYFCASSQGGSTYEQYFGPGTRLTVT.

V is TRBV9 and J is TRBJ2-3; no firm D call. CDR1 is SGDLS, CDR2 YYNGEE, per germline. Deletions cut 3 bases from V and 0 bases from J, with 5 bases between. The CDR3 covers 13 residues. CDR3 nucleotide sequence: TGTGCCAGCAGCGGTTCTAGCACAGATACGCAGTATTTT. This sequence encodes CASSGSSTDTQYF.

This chain joins TRBV2 and TRBJ2-1, with a tentative D call TRBD2 (6 bases). Trimming shortened V by 6 bases and J by 0 bases, and 15 bases separated the two germline ends. The germline V gene encodes CDR1 SNHLY and CDR2 FYNNEI. The CDR3 extends over 16 amino acids. CDR3 protein: CASSATRSDSYNEQFF. CDR3 nucleotides: TGTGCCAGCAGCGCGACTAGATCTGACTCCTACAATGAGCAGTTCTTC.

The count of this clone is one. The V call is TRBV7-8, the J call TRBJ2-7; 7 bases line up with TRBD1. V gave up 5 bases and J gave up 0 bases; unmatched junction bases: 13. The CDR3 totals 17 residues. Germline lookup yields CDR1 SGHVS and CDR2 FQNEAQ. CDR3 DNA: TGTGCCAGCAGCCCGCACCAGGGGGTAACCGTCTCCTACGAGCAGTACTTC. Translated: CASSPHQGVTVSYEQYF.

This clone was counted a single time. The genes are TRBV29-1 and TRBJ2-1, with 7 positions matching TRBD2. This CDR3 spans 14 amino acids. Germline CDR1 and CDR2: SQVTM and ANQGSEA. Unmatched junction bases numbered 8, after V lost 3 bases and J lost 6 bases. CDR3 DNA sequence: TGCAGCGTTGACGGCGGGAGCCACTTCAATGAGCAGTTCTTC. Encoded protein: CSVDGGSHFNEQFF.

CDR3 nucleotide sequence: TGTGCCAGCAGTTTATGGGAAGGAGGGGAGACCCAGTACTTC. Translated, it gives CASSLWEGGETQYF. The chain employs TRBV27 and TRBJ2-5; D perhaps matches TRBD2 (6 bases). The V gene's germline CDR1 is MNHEY and CDR2 SMNVEV (reference sequence). The V and J ends lost 1 base and 5 bases respectively, with 11 bases between them. The CDR3 is 14 residues long.